One and the same sample provided the 8 T cell receptor beta chains below, sequenced in a study of cytomegalovirus exposure and HLA in healthy donors. In the PCR, 60 Vbeta and 13 Jbeta primers were used. Clones were sequenced by immunoSEQ multiplex PCR, and TCRdb holds only the in-frame ones, with some missing. This repertoire shows a few hundred thousand clones, 80% found once; its top ten account for roughly 0.31%. The material sequenced was PBMCs. These receptors originate from a girl aged 2-9 years in good health and CMV-seronegative.

The chain couples TRBV7-9 to TRBJ2-1; 9 bases are a match to TRBD2. V shed 5 bases and J 6 bases; nucleotides not matched to a gene: 8. This CDR3 has 15 amino acids. Germline V gene lookup returns CDR1 SEHNR and CDR2 FQNEAQ (reference sequence). The CDR3 sequence: CASSVLAGAANEQFF. For the CDR3, the DNA is TGTGCCAGCAGCGTATTAGCGGGAGCGGCCAATGAGCAGTTCTTC. The whole variable domain, remainder taken from reference TRBV7-9 and TRBJ2-1, is DTGVSQNPRHKITKRGQNVTFRCDPISEHNRLYWYRQTLGQGPEFLTYFQNEAQLEKSRLLSDRFSAERPKGSFSTLEIQRTEQGDSAMYLCASSVLAGAANEQFFGPGTRLTVL.

The chain carries TRBV19 and TRBJ1-1; 9 bases agree with TRBD1. Germline CDR1 and CDR2: LNHDA and SQIVND (reference sequence). The ends lost 6 bases at V and 0 bases at J; junction bases unmatched: 17. The CDR3 consists of 19 residues. CDR3 protein: CASSPKGGDRARMNTEAFF. CDR3 DNA: TGTGCCAGTAGCCCCAAGGGTGGGGACAGGGCGAGGATGAACACTGAAGCTTTCTTT.

CDR3 nucleotide sequence: TGTGCCAGCGTGGACAGGGGGAGCTCCTACGAGCAGTACTTC. Translation gives CASVDRGSSYEQYF. This chain connects TRBV7-6 to TRBJ2-7; 10 nucleotides agree with TRBD1. Trimming took 8 bases from V and 0 from J; bases not matched to a gene: 4. Germline loops: CDR1 SGHVS, CDR2 FNYEAQ. The CDR3 is 14 residues long. Looking up the rest from reference TRBV7-6 and TRBJ2-7 gives the full variable domain: GAGVSQSPRYKVTKRGQDVALRCDPISGHVSLYWYRQALGQGPEFLTYFNYEAQQDKSGLPNDRFSAERPEGSISTLTIQRTEQRDSAMYRCASVDRGSSYEQYFGPGTRLTVT.

The chain carries TRBV7-8 and TRBJ1-6; maybe TRBD1 (5 bases). The V end was cut by 3 bases, the J end by 7 bases, with 16 bases between. The CDR3 length is 16 residues. CDR1 SGHVS and CDR2 FQNEAQ come from the germline V gene. The CDR3 protein is CASSLKGRARNSPLHF. Written as DNA, the CDR3 is TGTGCCAGCAGCTTGAAGGGGCGCGCCCGCAATTCACCCCTCCACTTT.

This chain uses TRBV18 with TRBJ2-7; 15 bases are shared with TRBD2. CDR1 and CDR2 (germline): KGHSH, LQKENI. The CDR3 is made up of 15 amino acids. The V and J ends lost 2 bases and 6 bases, in that order; junction bases with no gene match: 2. The CDR3 DNA follows: TGTGCCAGCTCACCAGGGGGACTAGCGGGAGGCGAGCAGTACTTC. Translating gives CASSPGGLAGGEQYF.

This clone was detected a few times. The chain couples TRBV5-6 to TRBJ1-4; the match to TRBD1 covers 8 bases. Germline assignment: CDR1 SGHDT and CDR2 YYEEEE. The V and J ends lost 4 bases and 7 bases, in that order; junction bases with no gene match: 3. This CDR3 is built from 13 residues. The CDR3 protein is CASSPDRGEKLFF. For the CDR3, the DNA is TGTGCCAGCAGCCCCGACAGGGGTGAAAAACTGTTTTTT.

CDR3 coding DNA: TGTGCCAGCAGTGTACAGGCATATCAGCCCCAGCATTTT. Encoded protein: CASSVQAYQPQHF. This chain uses TRBV6-1 with TRBJ1-5; D may be TRBD1 (5 bases). Trimming removed 4 bases at V and 5 bases at J, with 9 bases between. Germline V lookup: CDR1 MNHNS, CDR2 SASEGT. This CDR3 has 13 residues.

The gene calls are TRBV30 and TRBJ2-3; D is perhaps TRBD2 (6 bases). This CDR3 region has 13 residues. V was shortened by 3 bases and J by 5 bases, with 12 bases between the two germline ends. CDR1 and CDR2 from the germline V gene are GTSNPN and SVGIG (reference sequence). This chain's CDR3 is CAWSPRGLDTQYF. CDR3 coding DNA: TGTGCCTGGAGCCCTCGGGGGTTAGATACGCAGTATTTT.